This T cell receptor beta chain came from a study of blood T cell repertoires in COVID-19. V was trimmed by 1 base and J by 5 bases, leaving 11 bases between them. This CDR3 spans 14 amino acids. CDR1 is MDHEN and CDR2 is SYDVKM in the germline V gene. Clones were read by immunoSEQ multiplex PCR, and TCRdb kept only the in-frame ones, dropping some. The table has approximately 190,000 clones, about 85% seen once. Specimen: peripheral blood. The V call is TRBV28, the J call TRBJ1-2; unclear D gene. The origin of this receptor is a human donor in a cohort sampled during active COVID-19. The CDR3 loop is CASSLYPRLYGYTF. The CDR3 nucleotides are TGTGCCAGCAGTTTATACCCCAGGTTATATGGCTACACCTTC.